Listed here are 30 T cell receptor beta chains from one sample, sequenced in a study of Graves' ophthalmopathy and Graves' hyperthyroidism. Amplified material comprised TCR beta CDR3 regions derived from RNA transcripts. The authors performed first-round RT-PCR with HTBI primers and then a second-round multiplex PCR. Via MiXCR, TCRdb re-called the multiplex PCR reads, giving one row per CDR3 protein. The sample yields about 1.1 million distinct CDR3 sequences, about two fifths seen once. Sequenced input: peripheral blood or thyroid tissue (not recorded which). These receptors originate from an adult man with Graves' hyperthyroidism.

This clonotype was counted only a few times. This rearrangement joins TRBV11-3 to TRBJ1-2, with 8 bases aligning to TRBD1. The CDR3 covers 16 residues. Germline trimming cut 5 bases from V and 10 bases from J; bases unmatched to any gene: 18. The germline CDR1 and CDR2 sequences are SGHNT and YENEEA. The DNA for the CDR3 is TGTGCCAGCAGCCTAGCAGGGTCCAGGGGGCGCATCGACTACACCTTC. Translated: CASSLAGSRGRIDYTF.

This clonotype was seen at least ten times. The chain couples TRBV11-2 to TRBJ1-1; 10 nucleotides align to TRBD1. CDR1 and CDR2 from the germline V gene are SGHAT and FQNNGV. This CDR3 contains 15 residues. The ends lost 5 bases at V and 0 bases at J; junction bases unmatched: 3. This CDR3 reads CASSGGQGMNTEAFF. The CDR3 region has the DNA TGTGCCAGCAGCGGGGGACAGGGGATGAACACTGAAGCTTTCTTT.

This clonotype was counted many times. V gene TRBV20-1 combines with J gene TRBJ1-5; TRBD1 matches at 9 bases. V dropped 0 bases and J dropped 6; count of bases not matched to a gene: 12. The CDR3 covers 17 residues. Germline V gene data show CDR1 as DFQATT and CDR2 as SNEGSKA (reference sequence). As DNA, the CDR3 is TGCAGTGCTAGAGATCAGGGACAGGGTTCAGCCCGTCAGCCCCAGCATTTT. Amino acids: CSARDQGQGSARQPQHF.

This CDR3 reads CATSGQGPYGELFF. The CDR3 DNA is TGTGCCACCAGTGGACAGGGGCCGTACGGGGAGCTGTTTTTT. The gene calls are TRBV24-1 and TRBJ2-2; 8 bases match TRBD1. V lost 5 bases to trimming and J lost 7 bases; unmatched junction nucleotides: 5. This CDR3 comprises 14 residues. The V gene's germline CDR1 is KGHDR and CDR2 SFDVKD.

A note on this clonotype: A junction boundary mismatches the germline segment, possibly from a read error. The chain has TRBV7-8 and TRBJ1-4; 7 bases are a match to TRBD1. This CDR3 has 12 amino acids. Germline values: CDR1 SGHVS, CDR2 FQNEAQ. The chain's CDR3 is CASGSRTGRPNF. In DNA form, the CDR3 reads TGTGCAAGCGGCTCTAGGACAGGCAGACCTAATTTT.

In its sample, this clonotype was seen many times. The J gene is TRBJ1-1, the V gene TRBV19, with D possibly being TRBD1 (5 bases). V lost 1 base, J lost 8 bases, and 8 bases lay in between. The CDR3 runs to 12 residues. The germline V gene has CDR1 LNHDA and CDR2 SQIVND (reference sequence). CDR3 protein: CASSIGRTEAFF. The CDR3 DNA follows: TGTGCCAGTAGTATAGGCAGGACAGAAGCTTTCTTT.

This clonotype has at least ten counts. The chain couples TRBV7-9 to TRBJ1-2; maybe TRBD1 (6 bases). The CDR3 is 12 amino acids. CDR1 SEHNR and CDR2 FQNEAQ come from the germline V gene (reference sequence). With 7 bases removed from V and 8 bases from J, the gap between germline ends came to 14 bases. The CDR3 region is CASTDSGGGYTF. DNA of the CDR3: TGTGCCAGCACGGACAGCGGCGGGGGCTACACCTTC.

CDR3 amino acids: CASSVGRLDAYGYTF. DNA for the CDR3: TGTGCCAGCAGTGTGGGACGCCTCGACGCCTATGGCTACACCTTC. The chain uses TRBV25-1 and TRBJ1-2; a weak D match, TRBD1 (5 bases). Germline CDR1 is MGHDK and CDR2 is SYGVNS. CDR3 length: 15 residues. The V end was cut by 4 bases, the J end by 4 bases, with 16 bases between.

This clonotype was counted between two and nine times. A much more abundant neighbour one base away suggests this may be a read error. This likely comes from a read error, as the CDR3 has no conserved phenylalanine or tryptophan at its end. CDR3 in DNA: TGTGCCAGCAGCTTAGGGCAGAGAGCCTACGAGCAGTACCTC. Its translation is CASSLGQRAYEQYL. The rearrangement links TRBV7-2 to TRBJ2-7; D ambiguous. This CDR3 has 14 amino acids. The V gene's germline CDR1 is SGHTA and CDR2 FQGNSA. Trimming took 1 base from V and 2 from J, leaving 9 bases between them.

The chain links TRBV11-2 to TRBJ2-2; 9 bases are a match to TRBD2. The CDR3 contains 15 residues. CDR1 and CDR2 (germline): SGHAT, FQNNGV. V shed 6 bases and J 3 bases; nucleotides not matched to a gene: 5. CDR3 in amino acids: CASSQTSGYTGELFF. CDR3 coding DNA: TGTGCCAGCAGTCAGACTAGCGGCTACACCGGGGAGCTGTTTTTT.

In its sample, this clonotype was seen many times. This chain joins TRBV7-6 and TRBJ2-5, with D possibly TRBD2 on 5 matching bases. The CDR3 covers 14 residues. Deletions cut 1 base from V and 5 bases from J, with 11 bases between. Germline V gene data show CDR1 as SGHVS and CDR2 as FNYEAQ. In DNA form, the CDR3 reads TGTGCCAGCAGCTTAGGAGGGCAGCGGGAGACCCAGTACTTC. Encoded protein: CASSLGGQRETQYF.

The J gene is TRBJ2-3, the V gene TRBV7-9, with 10 bases matching TRBD2. The CDR3 is made up of 16 amino acids. Trimming at V came to 3 bases and at J to 1 base, leaving 4 bases not matched to a gene. Germline CDR1 reads SEHNR; CDR2 reads FQNEAQ (reference sequence). CDR3 coding DNA: TGTGCCAGCAGCTTTCAAGCGGGAGGGGGCACAGATACGCAGTATTTT. This codes for CASSFQAGGGTDTQYF.

This clonotype has only a few counts. The V call is TRBV7-9, the J call TRBJ1-2; D not resolved. CDR1 SEHNR and CDR2 FQNEAQ come from the germline V gene (reference sequence). Trimming shortened V by 2 bases and J by 0 bases, and 10 bases separated the two germline ends. This CDR3 is built from 15 residues. CDR3 bases: TGTGCCAGCAGCTTACTGAGGTCCTCTAACTATGGCTACACCTTC. Amino acids: CASSLLRSSNYGYTF. The whole variable domain, filled in from reference TRBV7-9 and TRBJ1-2, reads DTGVSQNPRHKITKRGQNVTFRCDPISEHNRLYWYRQTLGQGPEFLTYFQNEAQLEKSRLLSDRFSAERPKGSFSTLEIQRTEQGDSAMYLCASSLLRSSNYGYTFGSGTRLTVV.

This clonotype has only a few counts. This chain uses TRBV13 with TRBJ1-1; D is unclear. Trimming pared 3 bases from V and 7 bases from J, leaving 15 bases between. The CDR3 length is 14 residues. Per the germline V gene, CDR1 is PRHDT and CDR2 is FYEKMQ (reference sequence). The CDR3 reads CASSFRTETREAFF. The CDR3 DNA reads TGTGCCAGCAGCTTCAGGACGGAAACACGTGAAGCTTTCTTT.

The chain uses TRBV10-3 and TRBJ1-2; tentatively, D is TRBD1 (6 bases). CDR1 is ENHRY, CDR2 SYGVKD, per germline. CDR3 length: 15 residues. With 10 bases removed from V and 1 base from J, the gap between germline ends came to 19 bases. CDR3 sequence reads: CASSPARQDNYGYTF. DNA for the CDR3: TGTGCCAGCTCACCGGCCAGACAGGATAACTATGGCTACACCTTC.

This clonotype has ten or more counts. V usage is TRBV19 and J usage is TRBJ2-5, with TRBD2 identical over 7 bases. CDR1 and CDR2 from the germline V gene are LNHDA and SQIVND (reference sequence). CDR3 length: 12 amino acids. V trimming: 11 bases; J trimming: 10 bases; junction bases outside the gene matches: 13. The chain's CDR3 is CACSGTTPGQYF. In DNA, the CDR3 is TGTGCCTGCTCGGGGACTACACCGGGCCAGTACTTC.

This clonotype was seen only a few times. The J gene is TRBJ1-4, the V gene TRBV5-6; D is possibly TRBD1 (5 bases). CDR3 length: 13 amino acids. Deletions cut 0 bases from V and 7 bases from J, with 7 bases between. Germline CDR1 and CDR2: SGHDT and YYEEEE. CDR3 region: CASSLGTSEKLFF. For the CDR3, the DNA is TGTGCCAGCAGCTTGGGGACAAGTGAAAAACTGTTTTTT.

Notes on this clonotype: A much larger clone is a single base away; this may be a read error. This CDR3 is CAGSEGDSTYEQYF. The CDR3, as DNA: TGCGCCGGCAGCGAGGGGGATTCGACATACGAGCAGTACTTC. The rearrangement links TRBV4-3 to TRBJ2-7; D may be TRBD1 (6 bases). CDR1 is LGHNA, CDR2 YSLEER, per germline. There are 14 residues in the CDR3.

The chain is built from TRBV30 and TRBJ2-7; D is possibly TRBD2 (5 bases). Trimming shortened V by 5 bases and J by 6 bases, and 11 bases separated the two germline ends. The CDR3 extends over 11 amino acids. Germline V lookup: CDR1 GTSNPN, CDR2 SVGIG (reference sequence). The CDR3 region is CAWARDIEQYF. CDR3 DNA: TGTGCCTGGGCTCGGGATATCGAGCAGTACTTC.

This chain connects TRBV6-1 to TRBJ2-7; the D gene is possibly TRBD1 (6 bases). The CDR3 loop spans 14 amino acids. The V end lost 4 bases, the J end lost 4 bases, and 14 bases lay between the germline ends. CDR1 is MNHNS and CDR2 is SASEGT in the germline V gene. Written as DNA, the CDR3 is TGTGCCAGCAGTGCCCACAGGGCAGGGTACGAGCAGTACTTC. This encodes CASSAHRAGYEQYF.

This clonotype was counted a few times. The rearrangement joins TRBV7-9 to TRBJ2-3; either TRBD1 or TRBD2 may fit D (6 bases each). The ends were cut back, 8 bases at V and 4 bases at J, with 13 bases in the middle. Germline V gene sequence: CDR1 SEHNR, CDR2 FQNEAQ (reference sequence). The CDR3 length is 13 residues. The CDR3 region is CASRLGGADTQYF. CDR3 nucleotide sequence: TGTGCCAGCCGCCTGGGGGGCGCAGATACGCAGTATTTT.

The chain employs TRBV6-5 and TRBJ2-7; no firm D call. Germline V gene lookup returns CDR1 MNHEY and CDR2 SVGAGI. This CDR3 contains 14 residues. V lost 2 bases and J lost 0, with 8 bases in between. CDR3 protein: CASSYSEYSYEQYF. CDR3 in DNA: TGTGCCAGCAGTTACAGCGAATACTCCTACGAGCAGTACTTC.

The rearrangement links TRBV10-2 to TRBJ1-1; D gene uncertain. Per the germline V gene, CDR1 is WSHSY and CDR2 is SAAADI. CDR3 size: 11 residues. Deletions cut 2 bases from V and 9 bases from J, with 7 bases between. Here the CDR3 reads CASSERFQAFF. The DNA for the CDR3 is TGCGCCAGCAGTGAGAGGTTCCAAGCTTTCTTT.

The CDR3 DNA is TGTGCCAGCAGTGTCGAACAGGGGCGAGTGACCCAGTACTTC. It specifies CASSVEQGRVTQYF. The chain recombines TRBV7-2 with TRBJ2-5, with 7 bases that match TRBD1. CDR1 is SGHTA, CDR2 FQGNSA, per germline. The J segment lost 7 bases and the V segment lost 6 bases, leaving 11 bases of the junction unmatched. This CDR3 comprises 14 residues.

This clonotype has just a few counts. The V call is TRBV20-1, the J call TRBJ1-5; unclear D gene. V gave up 1 base and J gave up 1 base, with 11 bases separating them. Germline V gene lookup returns CDR1 DFQATT and CDR2 SNEGSKA (reference sequence). The CDR3 spans 15 residues. CDR3 sequence: CSARVIGSSNQPQHF. The CDR3 nucleotides read TGCAGTGCTAGAGTTATCGGGTCCAGCAATCAGCCCCAGCATTTT.

The chain links TRBV5-1 to TRBJ1-2, with a possible D match to TRBD1 (6 bases). This CDR3 region has 16 residues. Between the trimmed V and J ends, which lost 4 bases and 1 base, there was a span of 17 bases. Per the germline V gene, CDR1 is SGHRS and CDR2 is YFSETQ. The CDR3 is CASSMGATGHNYGYTF. In nucleotides, the CDR3 is TGCGCCAGCAGCATGGGGGCTACAGGTCATAACTATGGCTACACCTTC.

This clonotype was counted at least ten times. CDR3 bases: TGTGCCAGTAGTTACCGGGAGGAACGGGTAGATGGCTACACCTTC. This gives the protein CASSYREERVDGYTF. The chain has TRBV19 and TRBJ1-2; D call uncertain. There are 15 residues in the CDR3. V was clipped by 5 bases and J by 6 bases, with 19 bases between them. Germline V CDR1 and CDR2: LNHDA, SQIVND (reference sequence).

This chain uses TRBV7-9 with TRBJ1-3; a weak D match, TRBD1 (6 bases). The CDR3 is made up of 16 amino acids. V was pared by 3 bases and J by 0 bases, with 12 bases between. Germline V lookup: CDR1 SEHNR, CDR2 FQNEAQ (reference sequence). The CDR3 nucleotides are TGTGCCAGCAGCTTGCCGACGGACAGCTCTGGAAACACCATATATTTT. Translating it yields CASSLPTDSSGNTIYF.

The chain uses TRBV6-5 and TRBJ2-5; D remains unclear. The J call is doubtful: the DNA matches TRBJ2-1 better. The CDR3 extends over 11 amino acids. Looked up from germline, CDR1 is MNHEY and CDR2 is SVGAGI. The CDR3 loop reads CASSSLETQFF. The CDR3 region has the DNA TGTGCCAGCAGTTCCCTAGAGACCCAGTTCTTC.

The chain recombines TRBV4-1 with TRBJ2-7, with D perhaps matching TRBD1 (6 bases). The length of the CDR3 is 15 residues. V was pared by 0 bases and J by 3 bases, with 12 bases between. The germline CDR1 and CDR2 sequences are MGHRA and YSYEKL. CDR3 protein: CASSQEGTGHYEQYF. The CDR3 nucleotides read TGCGCCAGCAGCCAAGAGGGGACGGGACACTACGAGCAGTACTTC.